The 30 T cell receptor beta chains listed next were all sequenced from one sample in a study of cytomegalovirus exposure and HLA in healthy donors. PCR primers comprised 60 Vbeta and 13 Jbeta primers. The table came from immunoSEQ multiplex PCR; TCRdb's copy has only in-frame clones and leaves some out. The sample consists of roughly 160,000 clones, approximately 80% of them appearing once. The sequencing input was PBMCs. These receptor sequences come from a man aged 18 to 29 in good health and CMV-seropositive.

The rearrangement joins TRBV10-3 to TRBJ2-7; TRBD1 aligns across 8 bases. With 7 bases clipped from V and 6 bases from J, the junction kept 5 bases outside the gene matches. Germline assignment: CDR1 ENHRY and CDR2 SYGVKD. There are 12 residues in the CDR3. The CDR3, as DNA: TGTGCCATCACCCCTGGACAGGGCGAGCAGTACTTC. Its translation: CAITPGQGEQYF.

This chain connects TRBV19 to TRBJ2-4, with D possibly matching TRBD1 (6 bases). The CDR3 length is 14 residues. The germline V gene has CDR1 LNHDA and CDR2 SQIVND (reference sequence). V shed 1 base and J shed 6 bases, with 10 bases lying between them. Here the CDR3 DNA reads TGTGCCAGTAGTATAGCGGCAGGGGTAAACATTCAGTACTTC. This encodes CASSIAAGVNIQYF.

This clone turned up a few times. The chain is built from TRBV30 and TRBJ1-2, with TRBD1 matching 8 bases. Germline V gives CDR1 GTSNPN, CDR2 SVGIG (reference sequence). The CDR3 is 14 residues long. V gave up 3 bases and J gave up 2 bases; unmatched junction bases: 5. The CDR3 reads CAWRRDRSNYGYTF. In DNA form, the CDR3 reads TGTGCCTGGAGGAGGGACAGGAGCAACTATGGCTACACCTTC.

This chain links TRBV4-1 with TRBJ1-1, with 9 nucleotides matching TRBD1. This CDR3 has 16 residues. CDR1 MGHRA and CDR2 YSYEKL come from the germline V gene. Unmatched junction bases numbered 7, after V lost 2 bases and J lost 3 bases. The CDR3 sequence is CASSQRDRGSDTEAFF. In DNA, the CDR3 is TGCGCCAGCAGCCAAAGAGACAGGGGGTCGGACACTGAAGCTTTCTTT.

V and J are TRBV6-1 and TRBJ1-2, with D perhaps matching TRBD1 (6 bases). The CDR3 spans 15 residues. Germline V lookup: CDR1 MNHNS, CDR2 SASEGT. The V and J ends lost 2 bases and 5 bases respectively, with 15 bases between them. CDR3 protein: CASSEIVGRGYGYTF. The DNA of the CDR3 is TGTGCCAGCAGTGAAATCGTAGGCAGGGGATATGGCTACACCTTC.

CDR3 protein: CASSSGVRHEQYF. CDR3 DNA: TGTGCCAGCAGCTCAGGGGTTCGGCACGAGCAGTACTTC. The chain couples TRBV7-9 to TRBJ2-5; D may be TRBD1 (6 bases). The DNA matches TRBJ2-7 better at its end, which makes the J call doubtful. Germline V gene sequence: CDR1 SEHNR, CDR2 FQNEAQ (reference sequence). The CDR3 spans 13 residues.

The CDR3 DNA reads as TGCGCCAGCAGGGTGGGACAGGGATCCCCCGAGACCTACAATGAGCAGTTCTTC. It encodes CASRVGQGSPETYNEQFF. The chain carries TRBV4-1 and TRBJ2-1, with 9 bases matching TRBD1. The CDR3 loop spans 18 amino acids. Per the germline V gene, CDR1 is MGHRA and CDR2 is YSYEKL. V gave up 6 bases and J gave up 2 bases; unmatched junction bases: 14.

V is TRBV9 and J is TRBJ1-3, with D perhaps TRBD1 (5 bases). From germline, CDR1 is SGDLS and CDR2 YYNGEE. This CDR3 has 16 residues. Trimming removed 2 bases from V and 0 bases from J, with 12 bases in between. The DNA of the CDR3 is TGTGCCAGCAGCGTTGGGCAGGGACTCTCTGGAAACACCATATATTTT. It is translated as CASSVGQGLSGNTIYF.

The chain links TRBV7-2 to TRBJ2-1, with 9 bases fitting TRBD2. The V and J ends lost 1 base and 4 bases, in that order; junction bases with no gene match: 5. CDR1 is SGHTA and CDR2 is FQGNSA in the germline V gene. The CDR3 runs to 16 residues. This CDR3 reads CASSLVAGGPYNEQFF. The CDR3 DNA reads as TGTGCCAGCAGCTTAGTCGCGGGGGGGCCATACAATGAGCAGTTCTTC.

The V call is TRBV11-2, the J call TRBJ2-7; D is perhaps TRBD1 (5 bases). From germline, CDR1 is SGHAT and CDR2 FQNNGV. Trimming left V 3 bases short and J 2 bases short, with 11 bases between. The CDR3 has 14 amino acids. CDR3: CASSFDQGTYEQYF. The CDR3, as DNA: TGTGCCAGCAGCTTTGATCAGGGTACCTACGAGCAGTACTTC.

CDR3 in amino acids: CASSLQGADYNEQFF. CDR3 DNA sequence: TGTGCCAGCAGCTTACAGGGGGCGGACTACAATGAGCAGTTCTTC. This rearrangement joins TRBV7-2 to TRBJ2-1, with 8 bases that match TRBD1. V dropped 2 bases and J dropped 3; count of bases not matched to a gene: 3. Germline V gene data show CDR1 as SGHTA and CDR2 as FQGNSA. This CDR3 spans 15 amino acids.

In its sample, this clone was seen a few times. The DNA for the CDR3 is TGTGCCAGCAGCTCCGGGACAGGGGATATGGGGCAGTACTTC. Residues: CASSSGTGDMGQYF. The V and J genes are TRBV7-2 and TRBJ2-7; 10 positions match TRBD1. Trimming took 4 bases from V and 9 from J; bases not matched to a gene: 9. Germline lookup yields CDR1 SGHTA and CDR2 FQGNSA. This CDR3 region has 14 residues.

In nucleotides, the CDR3 is TGTGCCAGCAGCCCCCGGCGCGCGGATAACTACAATGAGCAGTTCTTC. Its translation is CASSPRRADNYNEQFF. The chain recombines TRBV7-9 with TRBJ2-1; D is uncertain. This CDR3 is 16 amino acids long. Trimming pared 5 bases from V and 3 bases from J, leaving 17 bases between. CDR1 and CDR2 (germline): SEHNR, FQNEAQ (reference sequence). The full variable domain, rest sourced from reference TRBV7-9 and TRBJ2-1, is DTGVSQNPRHKITKRGQNVTFRCDPISEHNRLYWYRQTLGQGPEFLTYFQNEAQLEKSRLLSDRFSAERPKGSFSTLEIQRTEQGDSAMYLCASSPRRADNYNEQFFGPGTRLTVL.

The V gene is TRBV29-1, the J gene TRBJ1-5; D remains unclear. The length of the CDR3 is 13 residues. V dropped 3 bases and J dropped 7 bases, with 13 bases sitting between them. Germline values: CDR1 SQVTM, CDR2 ANQGSEA. Here the CDR3 reads CSVDEGDDQPQHF. DNA of the CDR3: TGCAGCGTTGATGAGGGTGACGACCAGCCCCAGCATTTT.

This clone was counted between two and nine times. This chain links TRBV6-5 with TRBJ2-1; D possibly corresponds to TRBD2 (6 bases). Germline V CDR1 and CDR2: MNHEY, SVGAGI. V was cut by 3 bases and J by 6 bases, with 12 bases left in between. The CDR3 length is 14 residues. The CDR3 protein is CASSYSVAVNEQFF. DNA of the CDR3: TGTGCCAGCAGTTATAGTGTAGCGGTCAATGAGCAGTTCTTC.

The chain is built from TRBV5-1 and TRBJ2-3, with 9 bases identical to TRBD1. V shed 4 bases and J 1 base; nucleotides not matched to a gene: 1. The CDR3 is 14 residues long. The germline CDR1 and CDR2 sequences are SGHRS and YFSETQ. As DNA, the CDR3 is TGCGCCAGCAGCAGGACAGGGGGCACAGATACGCAGTATTTT. Residues: CASSRTGGTDTQYF. The entire variable domain, with the rest obtained from reference TRBV5-1 and TRBJ2-3, is as follows: KAGVTQTPRYLIKTRGQQVTLSCSPISGHRSVSWYQQTPGQGLQFLFEYFSETQRNKGNFPGRFSGRQFSNSRSEMNVSTLELGDSALYLCASSRTGGTDTQYFGPGTRLTVL.

The chain is built from TRBV19 and TRBJ1-5, with a tentative D call TRBD1 (5 bases). Between the trimmed V and J ends, which lost 7 bases and 4 bases, there was a span of 29 bases. CDR1 and CDR2 from the germline V gene are LNHDA and SQIVND (reference sequence). This CDR3 contains 19 residues. CDR3 bases: TGTGCCAGTACCCCCGGGTTTAGAAGAAGGACAAGTGGGAATCAGCCCCAGCATTTT. It encodes CASTPGFRRRTSGNQPQHF.

The J gene is TRBJ2-5, the V gene TRBV4-2; D is perhaps TRBD2 (5 bases). Germline V gene lookup returns CDR1 LGHNA and CDR2 YNFKEQ. This CDR3 contains 13 residues. V shed 2 bases and J shed 4 bases, with 8 bases lying between them. The CDR3 here is CASSQMGRETQYF. DNA of the CDR3: TGTGCCAGCAGCCAAATGGGGAGAGAGACCCAGTACTTC.

The rearrangement joins TRBV6-1 to TRBJ1-3; the D is unclear. Deletions cut 10 bases from V and 2 bases from J, with 18 bases between. Germline V gene sequence: CDR1 MNHNS, CDR2 SASEGT. This CDR3 region has 15 residues. The CDR3 region is CATAGRSQPGNTIYF. The CDR3 nucleotides read TGTGCCACCGCCGGTCGGAGCCAGCCTGGAAACACCATATATTTT.

The chain links TRBV19 to TRBJ2-7; D remains ambiguous. With 5 bases removed from V and 4 bases from J, the gap between germline ends came to 15 bases. This CDR3 contains 14 residues. Germline values: CDR1 LNHDA, CDR2 SQIVND (reference sequence). CDR3 sequence reads: CASSAREVPYEQYF. CDR3 DNA sequence: TGTGCCAGTAGTGCCCGAGAGGTCCCGTACGAGCAGTACTTC. Using reference TRBV19 and TRBJ2-7 for the parts outside the CDR3, the full variable domain is DGGITQSPKYLFRKEGQNVTLSCEQNLNHDAMYWYRQDPGQGLRLIYYSQIVNDFQKGDIAEGYSVSREKKESFPLTVTSAQKNPTAFYLCASSAREVPYEQYFGPGTRLTVT.

The CDR3 protein is CASSSGGLDSPLHF. The CDR3 coding sequence is TGTGCCAGCAGTTCGGGGGGATTGGATTCACCCCTCCACTTT. The chain joins TRBV6-5 to TRBJ1-6; possibly TRBD1 for D (5 bases). V lost 4 bases and J lost 8, with 12 bases in between. The germline CDR1 and CDR2 sequences are MNHEY and SVGAGI. The CDR3 runs 14 residues.

This sequence joins TRBV18 and TRBJ1-1; 10 bases are shared with TRBD1. The length of the CDR3 is 17 residues. CDR1 is KGHSH, CDR2 LQKENI, per germline. The trim removed 4 bases at V and 3 bases at J, leaving 11 bases unmatched. The CDR3 coding sequence is TGTGCCAGCTCACACGGACAGGGGGGGCCAGGGCACACTGAAGCTTTCTTT. This translates into CASSHGQGGPGHTEAFF.

The gene calls are TRBV6-1 and TRBJ2-3, with 9 bases lining up with TRBD2. The trim removed 2 bases at V and 5 bases at J, leaving 8 bases unmatched. The CDR3 is made up of 16 amino acids. Per the germline V gene, CDR1 is MNHNS and CDR2 is SASEGT. Here the CDR3 reads CASSELAGGPQDTQYF. DNA of the CDR3: TGTGCCAGCAGTGAATTGGCGGGAGGGCCCCAAGATACGCAGTATTTT.

The chain combines TRBV5-1 with TRBJ2-1; D is possibly TRBD2 (6 bases). V dropped 4 bases and J dropped 6 bases, with 23 bases sitting between them. Germline V gene sequence: CDR1 SGHRS, CDR2 YFSETQ. This CDR3 is 17 amino acids long. The CDR3 here is CASSLEVSGSVRNEQFF. The CDR3 DNA sequence: TGCGCCAGCAGCCTTGAGGTTAGCGGATCTGTTCGCAATGAGCAGTTCTTC.

This sequence joins TRBV7-9 and TRBJ2-5; D remains unclear. Germline CDR1 is SEHNR and CDR2 is FQNEAQ (reference sequence). Trimming took 4 bases from V and 5 from J, leaving 11 bases between them. The CDR3 is 13 amino acids. Here the CDR3 reads CASSSEVGETQYF. The DNA for the CDR3 is TGTGCCAGCAGCTCCGAGGTTGGGGAGACCCAGTACTTC.

The chain employs TRBV9 and TRBJ2-1; the D gene is possibly TRBD1 (5 bases). Trimming pared 0 bases from V and 6 bases from J, leaving 10 bases between. The CDR3 length is 14 residues. From germline, CDR1 is SGDLS and CDR2 YYNGEE. This CDR3 is CASSVGQYSNEQFF. Written as DNA, the CDR3 is TGTGCCAGCAGCGTAGGACAGTATTCCAATGAGCAGTTCTTC.

J is TRBJ1-5 and V is TRBV6-5; D is unresolved. From germline, CDR1 is MNHEY and CDR2 SVGAGI. The CDR3 runs 15 residues. Trimming shortened V by 0 bases and J by 7 bases, and 13 bases separated the two germline ends. CDR3 residues: CASSYSRGLGQPQHF. CDR3 nucleotides: TGTGCCAGCAGTTACTCTCGGGGTCTGGGGCAGCCCCAGCATTTT.

The rearrangement uses TRBV5-1 and TRBJ2-7; D gene uncertain. V gave up 0 bases and J gave up 3 bases, with 7 bases separating them. There are 13 residues in the CDR3. Germline V lookup: CDR1 SGHRS, CDR2 YFSETQ. CDR3 amino acids: CASSLATNYEQYF. In nucleotides, the CDR3 is TGCGCCAGCAGCTTGGCAACAAACTACGAGCAGTACTTC.

The chain employs TRBV19 and TRBJ1-1; D is possibly TRBD1 (6 bases). Germline V gene data show CDR1 as LNHDA and CDR2 as SQIVND (reference sequence). With 6 bases removed from V and 6 bases from J, the gap between germline ends came to 14 bases. The CDR3 has 13 amino acids. The CDR3 spells CASSLQGPPEAFF. In nucleotides, the CDR3 is TGTGCCAGTAGCCTACAGGGCCCCCCTGAAGCTTTCTTT.

This chain uses TRBV5-6 with TRBJ2-3, with 12 bases identical to TRBD2. From germline, CDR1 is SGHDT and CDR2 YYEEEE. This CDR3 is built from 16 residues. V shed 2 bases, J shed 6 bases, and the junction held 7 bases outside the gene matches. CDR3 coding DNA: TGTGCCAGCAGCTTCCGACTAGCGGGGGTTAGGGATACGCAGTATTTT. It specifies CASSFRLAGVRDTQYF.